Listed below are T cell receptor beta chains from one sample, sequenced in a study of shared clonotypes between healthy human individuals. Assay: immunoSEQ multiplex PCR; the TCRdb copy retains only in-frame clones and omits some. The sample holds approximately 980,000 clones, over 75% seen once. Material: memory CD4+ T cells sorted from blood. The receptors derive from a man younger than 30 in good health. CDR3s include the opening cysteine and the closing phenylalanine or tryptophan.

>TRBV5-1|TRBJ1-1
CASSWGQMNTEAFF
>TRBV7-2|TRBJ1-6
CASSLEVFSPLHF
>TRBV18|TRBJ1-1
CASSPSFGLLEAFF
>TRBV18|TRBJ1-1
CASSDRESVRNTEAFF
>TRBV2|TRBJ1-2
CASNLRANYGYTF
>TRBV10-2|TRBJ2-7
CASSGQGFSYEQYF
>TRBV19|TRBJ2-3
CASSIGRGSPLDTQYF
>TRBV7-7|TRBJ2-7
CASSLQYGNEQYF
>TRBV30|TRBJ1-4
CAWSPPTGGREKLFF
>TRBV2|TRBJ2-6
CASSEALGGTGANVLTF
>TRBV19|TRBJ1-5
CASSSRSARGQPQHF
>TRBV7-9|TRBJ1-1
CASSSQGLNTEAFF
>TRBV7-8|TRBJ1-6
CASSITGTGSPLHF
>TRBV27|TRBJ1-3
CASSPLRNSGNTIYF
>TRBV5-1|TRBJ2-4
CASSSSAGLAKNIQYF
>TRBV19|TRBJ1-1
CASSGGPAGVRTEAFF
>TRBV10-3|TRBJ1-3
CAISGGQGAGNTIYF
>TRBV7-9|TRBJ2-3
CASSLSSQTSGRLADTQYF
>TRBV2|TRBJ2-5
CASTLGEGQTQYF
>TRBV30|TRBJ2-5
CAWSEGGETQYF
>TRBV7-2|TRBJ1-2
CASSPPNGQGNGYGYTF
>TRBV7-2|TRBJ2-2
CASSSQASHTGELFF
>TRBV30|TRBJ1-5
CAPRGQGRGQPQHF
>TRBV2|TRBJ1-4
CASSALGANEKLFF
>TRBV18|TRBJ1-3
CASSPPGGPNSGNTIYF
>TRBV5-5|TRBJ2-5
CASSPGAQETQYF
>TRBV30|TRBJ1-6
CAWSLPRGGTNNSPLHF
>TRBV29-1|TRBJ1-1
CSVSGQPNTEAFF
>TRBV5-1|TRBJ2-7
CASSLGDRVGYEQYF
>TRBV5-1|TRBJ2-7
CASSPPTGPPYEQYF
>TRBV19|TRBJ1-2
CASHEGQGYYGYTF
>TRBV6-5|TRBJ1-4
CASIQGTTNEKLFF
>TRBV2|TRBJ1-1
CASSQWAEAFF
>TRBV18|TRBJ1-4
CASSPRNSGMDEKLFF
>TRBV11-2|TRBJ1-5
CASSSVSGLNQPQHF
>TRBV2|TRBJ1-2
CASSRTGSYYGYTF
>TRBV7-2|TRBJ2-7
CASSLPMSYEQYF
>TRBV6-5|TRBJ2-7
CASSYSPALSSYEQYF
>TRBV5-4|TRBJ2-3
CASSLAGGGPDTQYF
>TRBV2|TRBJ1-2
CASSVGPHSGYTF
>TRBV7-9|TRBJ2-7
CASSWPGQSYEQYF
>TRBV4-1|TRBJ2-5
CASSPTGQPKETQYF
>TRBV14|TRBJ2-5
CASSLTGTGRGETQYF
>TRBV7-6|TRBJ2-1
CASSSQGGQQFF
>TRBV7-9|TRBJ1-6
CASSYRDRGPSPLHF
>TRBV11-2|TRBJ2-3
CASSWTGTSTDTQYF
>TRBV6-5|TRBJ2-3
CASSTTSGTDTQYF
>TRBV7-9|TRBJ2-7
CASSKPESSYEQYF
>TRBV19|TRBJ2-4
CASSIGTGVAQYF
>TRBV2|TRBJ1-2
CASSPGTYGYTF
>TRBV30|TRBJ2-5
CAWARTVKETQYF
>TRBV7-3|TRBJ2-3
CASSKGDRGPDTQYF
>TRBV27|TRBJ2-7
CASSQDGNLYEQYF
>TRBV9|TRBJ1-3
CASSVDGDSGNTIYF
>TRBV5-4|TRBJ2-5
CASSLDRVQETQYF
>TRBV5-1|TRBJ2-1
CASSLGQTSNEQFF